The entry below gives a single TCR beta chain sequence along with its context. V lost 3 bases and J lost 2; bases outside the gene matches: 10. Germline values: CDR1 SGDLS, CDR2 YYNGEE. The CDR3 consists of 19 residues. PCR primers comprised 60 Vbeta and 13 Jbeta primers. The method was immunoSEQ multiplex PCR; TCRdb's version includes in-frame clones alone and lacks a portion of them. The table has roughly 130,000 clones, 65% to 90% seen once; the top ten hold 2.5% to 3%. These data belong to a study of cytomegalovirus exposure and HLA in healthy donors. This sequence was found in a woman aged 18-35 years in good health and CMV-seropositive. Sequenced sample: PBMCs. V is TRBV9 and J is TRBJ2-1, with TRBD2 identical over 14 bases. CDR3 bases: TGTGCCAGCAGCGAAGAGGGACTAGCGGGGGTTAGCCCCTACAATGAGCAGTTCTTC. It yields the protein CASSEEGLAGVSPYNEQFF.